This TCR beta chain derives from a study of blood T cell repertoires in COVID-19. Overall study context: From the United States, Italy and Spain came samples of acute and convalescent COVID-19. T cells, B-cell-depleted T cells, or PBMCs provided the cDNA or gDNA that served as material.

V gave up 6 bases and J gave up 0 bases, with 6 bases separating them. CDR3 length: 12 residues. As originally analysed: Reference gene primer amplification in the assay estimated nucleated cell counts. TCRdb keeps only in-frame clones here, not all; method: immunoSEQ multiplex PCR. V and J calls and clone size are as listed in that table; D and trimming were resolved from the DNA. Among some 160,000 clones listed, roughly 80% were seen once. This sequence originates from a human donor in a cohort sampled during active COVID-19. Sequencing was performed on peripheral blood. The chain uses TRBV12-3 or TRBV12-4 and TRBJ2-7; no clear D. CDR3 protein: CASSLYSYEQYF. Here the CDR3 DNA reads TGTGCCAGCAGCCTTTACTCCTACGAGCAGTACTTC.